One T cell receptor (beta chain) is described in this entry. Its antigen remains unknown. The same CDR3 can be traced to other DNA sequences in this sample. The ends were cut back, 3 bases at V and 4 bases at J, with 6 bases in the middle. This CDR3 is built from 12 residues. The germline gives CDR1 LNHDA, CDR2 SQIVND (reference sequence). This entry is derived from a study of T cell responses to AZD1222 COVID-19 vaccine. Study observations and caveats: Donor demographics were predominantly white British with a female majority; clonal diversity may be underestimated. At 160-218 and 743-854, vaccine-associated CD4 TCRs were dominant, and they spanned spike. Among spike-specific TCRs, nearly half reportedly target unmutated variant regions.

Investigators merged groups given second doses at roughly 4 or roughly 12 weeks. Profiling relied on immunoSEQ multiplex PCR, and the TCRdb table lists in-frame clones only, not all of them. The table has 100,000 to 150,000 clones, approximately 89% seen once. The V gene is TRBV19, the J gene TRBJ1-1; no reliable D call. Specimen: peripheral blood, collected 28 days after the second AZD1222 dose. The TCR comes from an adult who received the AZD1222 COVID-19 vaccine. This chain's CDR3 is CASSMGGTEAFF. CDR3 sequence (DNA): TGTGCCAGTAGTATGGGCGGCACTGAAGCTTTCTTT.